These 22 T cell receptor beta chains share one sample of origin, sequenced in a study of T cell repertoires in cytomegalovirus infection. Using its own MiXCR run on the reads, TCRdb lists one record per CDR3 protein. The sample has 150,000 to 200,000 distinct CDR3 sequences, about 15% seen once. The sample taken for sequencing was PBMCs. The origin of the receptors is a human donor in good health (CMV status not recorded). Some clones in this sample may be carry-over from other donors' samples.

This clonotype was seen many times. V gene TRBV7-2 combines with J gene TRBJ2-1, with TRBD1 as a possible D gene (6 bases). The CDR3 spans 13 residues. The V gene's germline CDR1 is SGHTA and CDR2 FQGNSA. Trimming removed 5 bases from V and 6 bases from J, with 11 bases in between. CDR3 sequence reads: CASSVGHRNEQFF. CDR3 in DNA: TGTGCCAGCAGCGTGGGACACCGCAATGAGCAGTTCTTC.

This clonotype was counted at least ten times. The V gene is TRBV5-4, the J gene TRBJ2-1, with TRBD2 matching over 7 bases. This CDR3 spans 16 amino acids. Germline V gene sequence: CDR1 SGHNT, CDR2 YYREEE (reference sequence). With 0 bases clipped from V and 7 bases from J, the junction kept 10 bases outside the gene matches. The CDR3 sequence is CASSLGQGGRGNEQFF. The DNA of the CDR3 is TGTGCCAGCAGCTTGGGTCAAGGCGGGAGAGGAAATGAGCAGTTCTTC.

This clonotype was recorded many times. The rearrangement joins TRBV7-8 to TRBJ1-2, with 8 bases fitting TRBD1. The V gene end was trimmed by 3 bases and the J gene end by 4 bases; junction bases not matched to a gene: 4. The length of the CDR3 is 14 residues. Germline assignment: CDR1 SGHVS and CDR2 FQNEAQ. This chain's CDR3 is CASSLGQESYGYTF. DNA of the CDR3: TGTGCCAGCAGCTTGGGACAGGAGAGCTATGGCTACACCTTC.

This clonotype came up a few times. J is TRBJ1-2 and V is TRBV6-4; TRBD1 agrees at 9 bases. Trimming at V came to 6 bases and at J to 3 bases, leaving 2 bases not matched to a gene. Germline V gene lookup returns CDR1 MRHNA and CDR2 SNTAGT. The CDR3 covers 13 residues. CDR3 region: CASRGTGHYGYTF. The CDR3 coding sequence is TGTGCCAGCAGAGGGACAGGGCACTATGGCTACACCTTC.

This clonotype has ten or more counts. The chain carries TRBV11-2 and TRBJ2-1; tentative D call: TRBD1 (5 bases). This CDR3 contains 13 residues. Trimming shortened V by 6 bases and J by 3 bases, and 9 bases separated the two germline ends. Germline-derived CDR1 and CDR2 are SGHAT and FQNNGV. For the CDR3, the DNA is TGTGCCAGCAGGACAGATAACTACAATGAGCAGTTCTTC. This encodes CASRTDNYNEQFF. The complete variable domain, with remaining parts taken from reference TRBV11-2 and TRBJ2-1, reads EAGVAQSPRYKIIEKRQSVAFWCNPISGHATLYWYQQILGQGPKLLIQFQNNGVVDDSQLPKDRFSAERLKGVDSTLKIQPAKLEDSAVYLCASRTDNYNEQFFGPGTRLTVL.

This clonotype appeared a few times. The genes are TRBV20-1 and TRBJ1-1, with D perhaps matching TRBD1 (5 bases). The CDR3 spans 14 residues. CDR1 is DFQATT, CDR2 SNEGSKA, per germline (reference sequence). V was clipped by 3 bases and J by 11 bases, with 22 bases between them. DNA for the CDR3: TGCAGTGCTAGTATATTAGGGCAGGGTAATCTTGCTTTCTTT. Its translation is CSASILGQGNLAFF.

This clonotype showed up just a few times. The genes are TRBV20-1 and TRBJ2-1; 8 nucleotides match TRBD2. The germline V gene encodes CDR1 DFQATT and CDR2 SNEGSKA (reference sequence). The CDR3 length is 16 residues. With V trimmed by 3 bases and J by 7 bases, 14 bases remained unmatched. CDR3 region: CSASWAGRARWNEQFF. CDR3 nucleotide sequence: TGCAGTGCTAGCTGGGCCGGGAGGGCCAGGTGGAATGAGCAGTTCTTC.

The gene calls are TRBV29-1 and TRBJ1-3, with a possible D match to TRBD1 (5 bases). There are 15 residues in the CDR3. V shed 7 bases and J shed 0 bases, with 16 bases lying between them. The V gene's germline CDR1 is SQVTM and CDR2 ANQGSEA. The CDR3 DNA is TGCAGCGCCGAAGGGACTCGCGACTCTGGAAACACCATATATTTT. It specifies CSAEGTRDSGNTIYF.

The V and J genes are TRBV29-1 and TRBJ1-2, with a tentative D call TRBD1 (6 bases). Trimming took 4 bases from V and 8 from J, leaving 14 bases between them. Germline V gives CDR1 SQVTM, CDR2 ANQGSEA. The CDR3 is made up of 12 amino acids. CDR3 sequence (DNA): TGCAGCGTTGTTCAGGGGTTGGAGGGCTACACCTTC. It codes for CSVVQGLEGYTF. Combining the CDR3 with reference TRBV29-1 and TRBJ1-2 gives the whole variable domain SAVISQKPSRDICQRGTSLTIQCQVDSQVTMMFWYRQQPGQSLTLIATANQGSEATYESGFVIDKFPISRPNLTFSTLTVSNMSPEDSSIYLCSVVQGLEGYTFGSGTRLTVV.

This clonotype was counted many times. The rearrangement joins TRBV6-2 or TRBV6-3 to TRBJ2-2; D is unclear. The CDR3 loop spans 12 amino acids. The germline V gene has CDR1 MNHEY and CDR2 SVGEGT. With 2 bases removed from V and 2 bases from J, the gap between germline ends came to 0 bases. The CDR3 reads CASSYNTGELFF. The DNA of the CDR3 is TGTGCCAGCAGTTACAACACCGGGGAGCTGTTTTTT.

The gene calls are TRBV15 and TRBJ2-2, with 7 bases aligning to TRBD1. This CDR3 has 16 residues. Trimming cost V 7 bases and J 3 bases; bases outside gene matches: 11. Germline assignment: CDR1 LNHNV and CDR2 YYDKDF (reference sequence). The CDR3 spells CATTSLGDSYTGELFF. CDR3 DNA sequence: TGTGCCACCACCTCTCTAGGGGACAGCTACACCGGGGAGCTGTTTTTT.

V usage is TRBV19 and J usage is TRBJ1-1; D is undetermined. Per germline, CDR1 LNHDA and CDR2 SQIVND (reference sequence). The CDR3 covers 12 residues. The ends were cut back, 6 bases at V and 6 bases at J, with 11 bases in the middle. The CDR3 spells CASSSMGAEAFF. In DNA form, the CDR3 reads TGTGCCAGTAGCTCCATGGGAGCTGAAGCTTTCTTT.

The table lists this clonotype with many counts. The chain has TRBV7-3 and TRBJ2-2; TRBD2 matches 8 bases. Per the germline V gene, CDR1 is SGHTA and CDR2 is FQGTGA. Trimming at V came to 2 bases and at J to 4 bases, leaving 3 bases not matched to a gene. The CDR3 covers 15 residues. CDR3 sequence (DNA): TGTGCCAGCAGCTTACTAGCGGGCTCCACCGGGGAGCTGTTTTTT. Amino acid sequence: CASSLLAGSTGELFF.

This clonotype was picked up many times. The chain has TRBV7-6 and TRBJ1-1; 9 nucleotides match TRBD1. The CDR3 is 14 residues long. Germline V lookup: CDR1 SGHVS, CDR2 FNYEAQ. V trimming: 3 bases; J trimming: 6 bases; junction bases outside the gene matches: 5. As DNA, the CDR3 is TGTGCCAGCAGCTTCGAACAGGGGGCCTCTGAAGCTTTCTTT. This sequence encodes CASSFEQGASEAFF.

This clonotype was seen repeatedly, ten times or more. The V call is TRBV12-3 or TRBV12-4, the J call TRBJ2-2; 14 bases line up with TRBD2. The CDR3 runs to 18 residues. Trimming at V came to 4 bases and at J to 1 base, leaving 5 bases not matched to a gene. CDR3: CASSSGTSGSGNTGELFF. The CDR3, as DNA: TGTGCCAGCAGTTCCGGGACTAGCGGGAGCGGGAACACCGGGGAGCTGTTTTTT.

The sample holds many counts of this clonotype. V gene TRBV7-2 combines with J gene TRBJ2-3; D unclear. In germline, CDR1 is SGHTA, CDR2 FQGNSA. V lost 4 bases, J lost 3 bases, and 11 bases lay in between. The CDR3 runs to 14 residues. The CDR3 coding sequence is TGTGCCAGCAGCTCCAGCTATAAGACAGATACGCAGTATTTT. This sequence encodes CASSSSYKTDTQYF.

This clonotype has at least ten counts. V gene TRBV5-1 combines with J gene TRBJ2-1; 15 nucleotides align to TRBD2. The CDR3 has 15 residues. Trimming cost V 2 bases and J 10 bases; bases outside gene matches: 4. The germline V gene has CDR1 SGHRS and CDR2 YFSETQ. The CDR3 bases are TGCGCCAGCAGCTTCCGGACTAGCGGGAGGGGAGAGCAGTTCTTC. This codes for CASSFRTSGRGEQFF.

V gene TRBV24-1 combines with J gene TRBJ1-4, with TRBD1 as a possible D gene (5 bases). V was shortened by 1 base and J by 8 bases, with 13 bases between the two germline ends. Germline CDR1 is KGHDR and CDR2 is SFDVKD. The CDR3 spans 15 residues. This CDR3 reads CATSDFRVLGEKLFF. The CDR3 coding sequence is TGTGCCACCAGTGATTTCAGGGTTTTGGGGGAAAAACTGTTTTTT.

This clonotype occurred many times. The V and J genes are TRBV19 and TRBJ2-1, with D maybe TRBD2 (5 bases). Trimming shortened V by 7 bases and J by 1 base, and 11 bases separated the two germline ends. The CDR3 is 14 residues long. Germline values: CDR1 LNHDA, CDR2 SQIVND (reference sequence). The CDR3: CASKIAISYNEQFF. In DNA, the CDR3 is TGTGCCAGTAAGATAGCGATTTCCTACAATGAGCAGTTCTTC.

The genes are TRBV20-1 and TRBJ2-1, with unresolved D. V was trimmed by 0 bases and J by 10 bases, leaving 16 bases between them. This CDR3 spans 14 amino acids. The germline V gene encodes CDR1 DFQATT and CDR2 SNEGSKA (reference sequence). Written as DNA, the CDR3 is TGCAGTGCTAGAGACCCCGTGAAACCGGAAGAGCAGTTCTTC. Protein: CSARDPVKPEEQFF.

V usage is TRBV7-9 and J usage is TRBJ1-1; 7 bases fit TRBD1. V dropped 4 bases and J dropped 8; count of bases not matched to a gene: 16. CDR1 and CDR2 from the germline V gene are SEHNR and FQNEAQ (reference sequence). The CDR3 length is 16 residues. CDR3 protein: CASSSLPRDSFSEAFF. The CDR3 DNA reads TGTGCCAGCAGCTCTTTACCCCGGGACAGTTTTTCAGAAGCTTTCTTT.

This rearrangement joins TRBV5-1 to TRBJ2-6; D perhaps matches TRBD1 (6 bases). The CDR3 runs 14 residues. Trimming left V 7 bases short and J 1 base short, with 9 bases between. The germline gives CDR1 SGHRS, CDR2 YFSETQ. The CDR3 region has the DNA TGCGCCAGCGGACAGCAATCTGGGGCCAACGTCCTGACTTTC. Its protein is CASGQQSGANVLTF.